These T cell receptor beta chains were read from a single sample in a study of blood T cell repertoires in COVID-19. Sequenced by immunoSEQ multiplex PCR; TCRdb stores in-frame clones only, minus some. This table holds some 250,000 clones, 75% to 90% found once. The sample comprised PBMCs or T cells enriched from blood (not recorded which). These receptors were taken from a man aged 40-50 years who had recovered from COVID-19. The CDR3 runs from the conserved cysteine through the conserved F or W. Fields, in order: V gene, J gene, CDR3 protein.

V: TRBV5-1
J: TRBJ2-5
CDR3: CASRASAEETQYF

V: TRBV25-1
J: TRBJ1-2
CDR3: CASTTGNYGYTF

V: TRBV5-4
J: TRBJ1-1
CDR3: CASSAGNMNTEAFF

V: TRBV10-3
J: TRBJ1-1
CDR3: CAISGGQGASEAFF

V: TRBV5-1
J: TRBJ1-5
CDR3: CASSPWTGGGNQPQHF

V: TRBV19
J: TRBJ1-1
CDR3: CASNQGFTEAFF

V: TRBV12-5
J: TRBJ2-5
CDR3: CASGGTVKETQYF

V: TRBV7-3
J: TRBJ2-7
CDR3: CASSSRRTPIDEQYF

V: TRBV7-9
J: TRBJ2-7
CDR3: CASEERNGFYEQYF

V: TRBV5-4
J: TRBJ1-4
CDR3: CASSSGADREKLFF

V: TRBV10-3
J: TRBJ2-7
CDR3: CAISGDSGAYEQYF

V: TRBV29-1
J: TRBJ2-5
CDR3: CSVAVDSLGTQYF

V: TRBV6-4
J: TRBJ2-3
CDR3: CASSRTSTDTQYF

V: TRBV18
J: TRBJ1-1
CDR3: CASSPLGTGSPPEPEAFF

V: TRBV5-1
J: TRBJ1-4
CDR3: CASSYRTGGLEEKLFF

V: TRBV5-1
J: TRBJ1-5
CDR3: CASSLVGALNQPQHF

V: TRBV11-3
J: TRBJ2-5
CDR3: CASSPPAGTETQYF

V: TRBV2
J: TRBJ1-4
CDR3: CASSAPTGGWRNEKLFF

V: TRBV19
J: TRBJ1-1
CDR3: CASSSETGGDTEAFF

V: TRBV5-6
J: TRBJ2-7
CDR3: CASSPRQGKQYF

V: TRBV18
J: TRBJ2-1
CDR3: CASSPYTWNEQFF

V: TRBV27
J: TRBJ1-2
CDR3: CASSFTGGAYGYTF

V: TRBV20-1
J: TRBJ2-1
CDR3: CSAGEVGEQFF

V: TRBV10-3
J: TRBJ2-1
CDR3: CAPIKAGGTETYNEQFF

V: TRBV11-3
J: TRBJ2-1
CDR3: CASSRSGYNEQFF

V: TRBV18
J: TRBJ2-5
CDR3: CASSPPDRGLGETQYF

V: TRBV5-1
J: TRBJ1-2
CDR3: CASSRQENYGYTF

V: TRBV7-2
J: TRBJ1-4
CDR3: CASRRTGALLEKLFF

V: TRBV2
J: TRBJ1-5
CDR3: CASSGDSLGDQPQHF

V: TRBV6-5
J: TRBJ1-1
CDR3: CASPRGAGGTEAFF

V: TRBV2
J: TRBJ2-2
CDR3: CASSVTAGGRGGELFF

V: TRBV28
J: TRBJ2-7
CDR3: CASRPLGTYEQYF

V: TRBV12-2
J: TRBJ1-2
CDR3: CASRFGGFYGYTF

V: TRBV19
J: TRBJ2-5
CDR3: CASSIGTSGRAGETQYF

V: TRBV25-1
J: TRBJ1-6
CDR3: CASRRQGVYNSPLHF

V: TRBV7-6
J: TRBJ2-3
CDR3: CASSRWTGDADTQYF

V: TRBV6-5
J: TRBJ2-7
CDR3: CASSRGDHEQYF